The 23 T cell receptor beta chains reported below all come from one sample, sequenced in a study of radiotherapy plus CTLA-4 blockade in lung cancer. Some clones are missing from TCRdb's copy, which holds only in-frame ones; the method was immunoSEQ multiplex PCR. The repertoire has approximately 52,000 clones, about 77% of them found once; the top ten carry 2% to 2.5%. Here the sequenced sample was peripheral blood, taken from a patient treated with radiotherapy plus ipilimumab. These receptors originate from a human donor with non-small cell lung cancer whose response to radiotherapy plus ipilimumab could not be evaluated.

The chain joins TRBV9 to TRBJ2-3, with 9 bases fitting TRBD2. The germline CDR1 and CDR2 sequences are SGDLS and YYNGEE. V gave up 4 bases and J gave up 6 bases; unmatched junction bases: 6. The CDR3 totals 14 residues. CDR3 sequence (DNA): TGTGCCAGCAGCAGGCGGGGGGGCGTGGATACGCAGTATTTT. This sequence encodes CASSRRGGVDTQYF. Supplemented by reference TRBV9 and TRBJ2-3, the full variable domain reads DSGVTQTPKHLITATGQRVTLRCSPRSGDLSVYWYQQSLDQGLQFLIQYYNGEERAKGNILERFSAQQFPDLHSELNLSSLELGDSALYFCASSRRGGVDTQYFGPGTRLTVL.

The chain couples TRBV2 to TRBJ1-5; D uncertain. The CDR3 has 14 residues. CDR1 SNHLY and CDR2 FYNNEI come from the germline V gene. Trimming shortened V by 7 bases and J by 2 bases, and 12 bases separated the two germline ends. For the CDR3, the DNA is TGTGCCAGCAAGGGAGGGCAGCGCAATCAGCCCCAGCATTTT. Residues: CASKGGQRNQPQHF.

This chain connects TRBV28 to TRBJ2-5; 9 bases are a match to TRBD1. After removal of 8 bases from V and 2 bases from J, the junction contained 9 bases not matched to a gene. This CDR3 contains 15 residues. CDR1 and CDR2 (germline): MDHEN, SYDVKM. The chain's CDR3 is CASGDDGTGQETQYF. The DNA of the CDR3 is TGTGCCAGCGGCGACGATGGGACAGGGCAAGAGACCCAGTACTTC.

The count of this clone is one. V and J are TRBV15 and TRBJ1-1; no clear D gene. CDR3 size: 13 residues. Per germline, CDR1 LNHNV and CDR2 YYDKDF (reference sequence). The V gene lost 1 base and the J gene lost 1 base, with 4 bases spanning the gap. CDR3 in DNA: TGTGCCACCAGCAGAGGCAGGAACACTGAAGCTTTCTTT. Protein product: CATSRGRNTEAFF.

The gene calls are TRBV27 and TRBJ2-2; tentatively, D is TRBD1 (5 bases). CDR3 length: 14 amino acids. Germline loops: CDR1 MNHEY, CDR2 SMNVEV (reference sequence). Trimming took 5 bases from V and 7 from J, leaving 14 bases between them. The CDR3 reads CASSPRWGHGELFF. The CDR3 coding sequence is TGTGCCAGCAGTCCGCGTTGGGGCCACGGGGAGCTGTTTTTT.

For the CDR3, the DNA is TGTGCCAGCAGCGCTAGAGGGTCCGACAGGATGAACACTGAAGCTTTCTTT. It encodes CASSARGSDRMNTEAFF. V is TRBV7-9 and J is TRBJ1-1; perhaps TRBD1 as D (6 bases). CDR1 SEHNR and CDR2 FQNEAQ come from the germline V gene (reference sequence). V shed 5 bases and J shed 0 bases, with 19 bases lying between them. The CDR3 runs to 17 residues.

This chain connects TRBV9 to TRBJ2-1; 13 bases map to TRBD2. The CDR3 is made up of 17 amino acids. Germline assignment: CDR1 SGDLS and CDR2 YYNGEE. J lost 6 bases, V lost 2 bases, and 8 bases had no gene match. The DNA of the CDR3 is TGTGCCAGCAGCGTCCACAGGGGACTAGCGGGGACCAATGAGCAGTTCTTC. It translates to CASSVHRGLAGTNEQFF.

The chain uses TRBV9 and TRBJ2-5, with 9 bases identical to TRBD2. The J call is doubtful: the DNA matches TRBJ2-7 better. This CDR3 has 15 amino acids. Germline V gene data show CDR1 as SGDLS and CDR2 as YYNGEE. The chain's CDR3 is CASSVGRGGRNEQYF. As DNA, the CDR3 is TGTGCCAGCAGCGTTGGGCGGGGGGGCAGGAACGAGCAGTACTTC.

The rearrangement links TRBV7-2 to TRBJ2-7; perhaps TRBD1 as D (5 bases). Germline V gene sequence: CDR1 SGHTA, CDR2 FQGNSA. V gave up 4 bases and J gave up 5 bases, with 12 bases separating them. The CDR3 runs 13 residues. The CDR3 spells CASSWARVDEQYF. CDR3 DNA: TGTGCCAGCAGCTGGGCCAGGGTCGACGAGCAGTACTTC.

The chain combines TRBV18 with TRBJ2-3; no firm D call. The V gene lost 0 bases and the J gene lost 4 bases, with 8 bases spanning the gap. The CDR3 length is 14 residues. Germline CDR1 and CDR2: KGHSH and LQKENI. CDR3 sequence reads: CASSPPFPADTQYF. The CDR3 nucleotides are TGTGCCAGCTCACCACCGTTCCCGGCAGATACGCAGTATTTT.

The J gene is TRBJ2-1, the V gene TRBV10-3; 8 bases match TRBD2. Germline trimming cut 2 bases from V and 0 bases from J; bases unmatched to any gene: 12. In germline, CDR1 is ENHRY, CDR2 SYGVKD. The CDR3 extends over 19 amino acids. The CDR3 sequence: CAISEPLGREAVSYNEQFF. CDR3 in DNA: TGTGCCATCAGTGAGCCACTGGGGCGGGAGGCGGTCTCCTACAATGAGCAGTTCTTC.

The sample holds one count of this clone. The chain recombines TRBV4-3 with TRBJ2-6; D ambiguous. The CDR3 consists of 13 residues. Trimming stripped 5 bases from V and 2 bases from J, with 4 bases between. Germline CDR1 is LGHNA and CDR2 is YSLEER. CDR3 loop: CASSITGANVLTF. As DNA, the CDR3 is TGCGCCAGCAGCATTACTGGGGCCAACGTCCTGACTTTC.

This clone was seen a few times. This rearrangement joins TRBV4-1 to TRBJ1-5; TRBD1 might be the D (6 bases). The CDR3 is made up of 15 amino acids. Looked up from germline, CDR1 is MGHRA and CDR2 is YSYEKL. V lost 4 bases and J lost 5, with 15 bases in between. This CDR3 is CASSPRQAADQPQHF. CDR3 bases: TGCGCCAGCAGCCCGAGACAGGCAGCGGATCAGCCCCAGCATTTT.

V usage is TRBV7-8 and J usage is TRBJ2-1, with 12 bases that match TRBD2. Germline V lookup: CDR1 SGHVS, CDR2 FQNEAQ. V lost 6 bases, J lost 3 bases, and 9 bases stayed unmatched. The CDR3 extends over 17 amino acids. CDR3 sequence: CASRRTSGIEFYNEQFF. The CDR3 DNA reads TGTGCCAGCAGAAGGACTAGCGGGATTGAATTCTACAATGAGCAGTTCTTC. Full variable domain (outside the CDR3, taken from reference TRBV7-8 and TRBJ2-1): GAGVSQSPRYKVAKRGQDVALRCDPISGHVSLFWYQQALGQGPEFLTYFQNEAQLDKSGLPSDRFFAERPEGSVSTLKIQRTQQEDSAVYLCASRRTSGIEFYNEQFFGPGTRLTVL.

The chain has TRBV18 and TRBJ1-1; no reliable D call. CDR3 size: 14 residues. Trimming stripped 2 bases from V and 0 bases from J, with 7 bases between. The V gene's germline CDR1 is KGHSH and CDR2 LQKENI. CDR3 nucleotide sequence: TGTGCCAGCTCACCAGGGAGTCTGAACACTGAAGCTTTCTTT. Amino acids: CASSPGSLNTEAFF. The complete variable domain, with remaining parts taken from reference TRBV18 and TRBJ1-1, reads NAGVMQNPRHLVRRRGQEARLRCSPMKGHSHVYWYRQLPEEGLKFMVYLQKENIIDESGMPKERFSAEFPKEGPSILRIQQVVRGDSAAYFCASSPGSLNTEAFFGQGTRLTVV.

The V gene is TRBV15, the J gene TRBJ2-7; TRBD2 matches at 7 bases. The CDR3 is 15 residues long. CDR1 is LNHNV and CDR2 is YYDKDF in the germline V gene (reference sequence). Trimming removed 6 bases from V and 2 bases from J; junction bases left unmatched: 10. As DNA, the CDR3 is TGTGCCACCAGTAGTTTCGGGACTAAAACCTACGAGCAGTACTTC. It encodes CATSSFGTKTYEQYF. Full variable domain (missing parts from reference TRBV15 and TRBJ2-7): DAMVIQNPRYQVTQFGKPVTLSCSQTLNHNVMYWYQQKSSQAPKLLFHYYDKDFNNEADTPDNFQSRRPNTSFCFLDIRSPGLGDTAMYLCATSSFGTKTYEQYFGPGTRLTVT.

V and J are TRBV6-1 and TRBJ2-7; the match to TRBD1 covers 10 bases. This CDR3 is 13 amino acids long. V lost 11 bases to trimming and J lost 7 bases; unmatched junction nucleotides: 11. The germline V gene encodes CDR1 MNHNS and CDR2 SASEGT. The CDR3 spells CAHGWDRGSEQYF. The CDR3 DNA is TGTGCCCACGGGTGGGACAGGGGTAGTGAGCAGTACTTC.

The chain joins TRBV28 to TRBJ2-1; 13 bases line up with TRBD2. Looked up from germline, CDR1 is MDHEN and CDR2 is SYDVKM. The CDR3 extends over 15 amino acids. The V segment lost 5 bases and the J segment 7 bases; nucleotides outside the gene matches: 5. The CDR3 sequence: CASSQLAGGPNEQFF. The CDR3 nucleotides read TGTGCCAGCAGTCAACTAGCGGGAGGGCCGAATGAGCAGTTCTTC.

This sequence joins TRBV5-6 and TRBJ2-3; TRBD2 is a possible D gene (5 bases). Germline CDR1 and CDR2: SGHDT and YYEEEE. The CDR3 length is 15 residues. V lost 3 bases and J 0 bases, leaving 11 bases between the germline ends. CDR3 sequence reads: CASSSPGKSTDTQYF. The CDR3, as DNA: TGTGCCAGCAGCTCGCCGGGAAAGAGCACAGATACGCAGTATTTT.

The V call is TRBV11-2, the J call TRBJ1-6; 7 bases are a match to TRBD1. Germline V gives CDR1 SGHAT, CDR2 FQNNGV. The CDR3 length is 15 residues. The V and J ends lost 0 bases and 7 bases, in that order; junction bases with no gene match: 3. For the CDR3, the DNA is TGTGCCAGCAGCTTAGATACAGGGGTAAATTCACCCCTCCACTTT. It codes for CASSLDTGVNSPLHF.

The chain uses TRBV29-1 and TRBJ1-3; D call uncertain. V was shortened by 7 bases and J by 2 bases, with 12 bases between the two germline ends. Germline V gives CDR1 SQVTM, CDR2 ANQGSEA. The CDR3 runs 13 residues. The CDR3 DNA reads TGCAGCGCCTTGGAGCAGACTGGAAACACCATATATTTT. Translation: CSALEQTGNTIYF.

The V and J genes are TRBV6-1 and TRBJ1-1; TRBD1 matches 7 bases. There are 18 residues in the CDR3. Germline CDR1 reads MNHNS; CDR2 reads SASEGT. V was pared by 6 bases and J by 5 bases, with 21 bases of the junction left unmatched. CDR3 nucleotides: TGTGCCAGCAGGGAACGGGACAGAATTAGTATGAAGAATACTGAAGCTTTCTTT. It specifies CASRERDRISMKNTEAFF.

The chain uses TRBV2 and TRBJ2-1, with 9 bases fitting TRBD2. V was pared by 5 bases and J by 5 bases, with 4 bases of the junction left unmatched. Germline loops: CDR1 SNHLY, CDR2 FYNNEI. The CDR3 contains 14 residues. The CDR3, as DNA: TGTGCCAGCAGTAGACTAGCGGCAGACAATGAGCAGTTCTTC. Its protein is CASSRLAADNEQFF. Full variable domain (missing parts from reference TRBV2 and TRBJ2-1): EPEVTQTPSHQVTQMGQEVILRCVPISNHLYFYWYRQILGQKVEFLVSFYNNEISEKSEIFDDQFSVERPDGSNFTLKIRSTKLEDSAMYFCASSRLAADNEQFFGPGTRLTVL.